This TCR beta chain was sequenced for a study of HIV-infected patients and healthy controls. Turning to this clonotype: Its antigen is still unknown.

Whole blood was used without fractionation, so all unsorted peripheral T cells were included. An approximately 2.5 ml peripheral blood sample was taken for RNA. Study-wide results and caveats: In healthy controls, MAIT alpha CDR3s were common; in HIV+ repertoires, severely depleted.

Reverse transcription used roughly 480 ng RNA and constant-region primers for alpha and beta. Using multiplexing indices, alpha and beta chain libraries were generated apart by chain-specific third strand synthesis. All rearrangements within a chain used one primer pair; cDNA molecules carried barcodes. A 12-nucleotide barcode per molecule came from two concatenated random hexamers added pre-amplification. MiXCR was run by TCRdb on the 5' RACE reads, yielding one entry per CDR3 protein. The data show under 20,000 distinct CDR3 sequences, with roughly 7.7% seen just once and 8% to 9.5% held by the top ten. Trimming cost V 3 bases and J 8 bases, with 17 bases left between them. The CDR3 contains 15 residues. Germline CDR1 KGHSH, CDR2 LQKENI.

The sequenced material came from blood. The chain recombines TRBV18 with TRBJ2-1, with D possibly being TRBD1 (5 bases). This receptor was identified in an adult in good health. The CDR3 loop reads CASSPVLSQGYEQFF. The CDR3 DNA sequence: TGTGCCAGCTCACCTGTTCTCTCCCAGGGTTATGAGCAGTTCTTC.